This T cell receptor beta chain emerged from a study of low-dose radiotherapy and immunotherapy resistance in tumors. Study overall: Aspirin 300 mg, taken orally and daily, was given to patients for four cycles from cycle 1 day 1.

This clonotype showed up many times. Germline loops: CDR1 SEHNR, CDR2 FQNEAQ (reference sequence). The ends lost 8 bases at V and 6 bases at J; junction bases unmatched: 12. The CDR3 extends over 16 amino acids. Time point in this sample: before trial treatment. Donors were dosed with nivolumab and ipilimumab; they also received aspirin, low-dose cyclophosphamide and low-dose radiotherapy. Patients eligible had advanced solid tumors without tumor-infiltrating lymphocytes. Alpha- and beta-chain coverage of first-strand cDNA came from TRAV- and TRBV-specific primers. TCRs were amplified for around 20 PCR cycles with a constant-region primer and V-primer adapter. In vitro transcription amplified the mRNA that had been isolated. TCRdb redid the calling of the reads with MiXCR, one entry per CDR3 protein. This sample has over 70,000 distinct CDR3 sequences, with roughly 31% found just once.

The chain carries TRBV7-9 and TRBJ2-2; 10 bases match TRBD2. The sequencing used PBMCs, collected before treatment. The receptor comes from a female donor with ovarian cancer. In DNA, the CDR3 is TGTGCCAGCGTATCCGGAGCGGGGGGGCCCCCCGGGGAGCTGTTTTTT. It is translated as CASVSGAGGPPGELFF.